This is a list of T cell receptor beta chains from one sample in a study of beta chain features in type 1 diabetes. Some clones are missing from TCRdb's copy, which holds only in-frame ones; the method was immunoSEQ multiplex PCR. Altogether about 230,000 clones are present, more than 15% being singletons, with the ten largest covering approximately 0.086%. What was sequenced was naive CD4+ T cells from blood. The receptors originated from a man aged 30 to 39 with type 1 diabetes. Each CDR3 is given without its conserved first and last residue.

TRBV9,ASSPYTSYEQF
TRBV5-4,ASSPASGRASYNEQF
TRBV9,ASSVGLAGAPDTQY
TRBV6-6,ASSYGAEETQY
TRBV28,ASHYGGRSEQY
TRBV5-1,ASRFSENTEAF
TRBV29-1,SVVAGGSSYNEQF
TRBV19,ASSSKLAGSSYEQY
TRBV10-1,ATNNDQETQY
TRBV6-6,ASSYPMGRLNTEAF
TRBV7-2,ASSPRGTGELF
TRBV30,AWSVRPPGVEAF
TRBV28,ASSRQTGSTDTQY
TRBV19,ASSILNPGDIQY
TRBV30,AWSGQVNTEAF
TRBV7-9,ASSSQGVQETQY
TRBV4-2,ASSQATSSYEQY
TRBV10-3,AISEIGMLAGGADTQY
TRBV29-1,SVAGGGNQPQH
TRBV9,ASSVAGLGETQY
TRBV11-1,ASSQGGRSATNEKLF
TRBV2,ASSEGEQF
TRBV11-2,ASGADLMGEQF
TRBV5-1,ASSLDGNQPQH
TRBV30,AWSAPIGQNTEAF
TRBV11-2,ASVTGLANLEQF
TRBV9,ASSADYNYGYT
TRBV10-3,AISAGPSYEQY
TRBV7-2,ASTAGQGANYGYT
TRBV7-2,ASSLVAGSAGELF
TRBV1,TSSQGLTVFYEQY
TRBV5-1,ASSDTTGTGYGYT
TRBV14,ASSQDLAGVGGIQY
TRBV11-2,ASSSSSYNEQF
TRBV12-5,ASGSGRVFGGEQF